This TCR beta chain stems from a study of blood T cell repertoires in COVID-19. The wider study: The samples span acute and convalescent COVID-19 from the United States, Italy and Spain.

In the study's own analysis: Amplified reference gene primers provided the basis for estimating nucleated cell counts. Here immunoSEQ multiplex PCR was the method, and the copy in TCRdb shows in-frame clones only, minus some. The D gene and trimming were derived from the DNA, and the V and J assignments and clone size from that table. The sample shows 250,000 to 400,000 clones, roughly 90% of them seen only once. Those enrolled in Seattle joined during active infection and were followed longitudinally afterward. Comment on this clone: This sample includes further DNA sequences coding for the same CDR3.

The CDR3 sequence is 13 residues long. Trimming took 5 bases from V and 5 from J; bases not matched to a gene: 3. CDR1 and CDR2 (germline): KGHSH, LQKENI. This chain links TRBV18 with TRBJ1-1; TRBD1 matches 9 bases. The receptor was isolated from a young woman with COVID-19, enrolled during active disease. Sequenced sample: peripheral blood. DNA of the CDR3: TGTGCCAGCTCAAGGGACAGGGAGACTGAAGCTTTCTTT. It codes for CASSRDRETEAFF.